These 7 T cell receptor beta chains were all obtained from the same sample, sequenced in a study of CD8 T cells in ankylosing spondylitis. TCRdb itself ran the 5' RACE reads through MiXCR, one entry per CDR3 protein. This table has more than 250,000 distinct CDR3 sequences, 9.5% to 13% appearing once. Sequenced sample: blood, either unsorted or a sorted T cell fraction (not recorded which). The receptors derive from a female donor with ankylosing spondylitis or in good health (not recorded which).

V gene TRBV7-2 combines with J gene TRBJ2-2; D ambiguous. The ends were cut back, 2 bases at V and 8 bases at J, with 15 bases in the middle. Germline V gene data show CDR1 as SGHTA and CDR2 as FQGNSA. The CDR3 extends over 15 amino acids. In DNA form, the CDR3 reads TGTGCCAGCAGCTTAAAGGCCTTTTCCACAGGGGAGCTGTTTTTT. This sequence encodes CASSLKAFSTGELFF.

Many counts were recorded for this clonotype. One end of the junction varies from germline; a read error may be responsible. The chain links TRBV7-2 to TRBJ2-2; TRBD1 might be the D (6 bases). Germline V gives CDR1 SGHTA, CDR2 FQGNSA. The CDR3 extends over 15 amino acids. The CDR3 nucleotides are TGTGCCAGCAGCTTTCACAGGGCGAAGACCGGGGAGCTGTTTTTT. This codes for CASSFHRAKTGELFF.

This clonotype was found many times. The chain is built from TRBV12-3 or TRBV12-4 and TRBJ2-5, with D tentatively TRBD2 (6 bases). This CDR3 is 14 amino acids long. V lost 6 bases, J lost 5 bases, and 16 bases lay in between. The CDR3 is CASRWDLRFETQYF. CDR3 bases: TGTGCCAGCAGGTGGGACTTGCGCTTCGAGACCCAGTACTTC.

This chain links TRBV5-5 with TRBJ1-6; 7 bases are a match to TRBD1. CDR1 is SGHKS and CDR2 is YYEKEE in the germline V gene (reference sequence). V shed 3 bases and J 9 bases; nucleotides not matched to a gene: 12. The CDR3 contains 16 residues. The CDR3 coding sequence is TGTGCCAGCAGCTCGGACAGGATCCGAGGGGGTTCACCCCTCCACTTT. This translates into CASSSDRIRGGSPLHF. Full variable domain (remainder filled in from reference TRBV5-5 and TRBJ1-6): DAGVTQSPTHLIKTRGQQVTLRCSPISGHKSVSWYQQVLGQGPQFIFQYYEKEERGRGNFPDRFSARQFPNYSSELNVNALLLGDSALYLCASSSDRIRGGSPLHFGNGTRLTVT.

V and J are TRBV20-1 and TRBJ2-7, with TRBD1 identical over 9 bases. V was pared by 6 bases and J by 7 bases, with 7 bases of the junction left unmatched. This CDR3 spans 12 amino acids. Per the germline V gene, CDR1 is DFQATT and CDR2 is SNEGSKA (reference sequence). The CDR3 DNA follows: TGCAGTGCCCCGGGACAGGGCCCTGAGCAGTACTTC. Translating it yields CSAPGQGPEQYF.

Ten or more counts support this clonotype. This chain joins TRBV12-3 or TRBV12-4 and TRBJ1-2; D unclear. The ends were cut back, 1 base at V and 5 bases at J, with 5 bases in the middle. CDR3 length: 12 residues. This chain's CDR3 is CASSLEGYGYTF. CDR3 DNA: TGTGCCAGCAGTTTAGAGGGTTATGGCTACACCTTC.

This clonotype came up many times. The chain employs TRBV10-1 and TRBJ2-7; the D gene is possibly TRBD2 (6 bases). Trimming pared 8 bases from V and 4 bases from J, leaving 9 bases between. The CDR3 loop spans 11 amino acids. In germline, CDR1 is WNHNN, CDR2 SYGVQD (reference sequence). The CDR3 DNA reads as TGCGCCAGCTCGGCGGGGTACGAGCAGTACTTC. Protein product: CASSAGYEQYF.